The subject of this entry is one T cell receptor beta chain. Its antigen is currently not known. Base qualities are not recorded, but no much larger clone differs from it by a single base. RNA was extracted using the RNeasy kit, and about 0.5 to 1 microgram was reverse transcribed with random hexamers. The immunoSEQ multiplex PCR assay, covering 54 Vbeta and 13 Jbeta segments, was used to amplify TCR beta CDR3 regions. Bias from PCR amplification was corrected by using a synthetic template baseline for primer optimization and for computational correction. Per the original workflow: Reads were annotated to V, D and J genes according to IMGT and were analyzed with immunoSEQ Analyzer, with only productive sequences retained. Clonality was computed as one minus Shannon entropy normalized by log2 of the number of productive unique sequences. For each patient and control, public and private clones were evaluated within the 100 most prevalent clones. Clones were defined as Susac-specific if absent from the healthy and MS cohorts, from roughly 1,100 published viral clones and from other ImmuneACCESS disease sequences. TCRdb cleaned the public reads at Q25 with fastp, built clones with MiXCR and kept in-frame beta chains. Identical CDR3 proteins give one entry, which carries the most common genes and DNA. The V and J calls were determined by TCRdb, not by the authors. This sample gives about 49,000 distinct CDR3 sequences in total; roughly 93% of them show up just once. 0.45% to 0.65% of the sample lies in the top ten.

Per the germline V gene, SQVTM is the CDR1 and ANQGSEA is the CDR2. From the cysteine up to the phenylalanine, the CDR3 has a length of 13 residues. Kept here is only the CDR3 DNA, which spans 39 bases and is read in frame from base 1. Peripheral blood CD8+ and CD4+ T cells from healthy donors, Susac syndrome patients and multiple sclerosis patients were profiled using high-throughput TCR beta sequencing. Healthy donors were age- and sex-matched controls. CD8+ TEMRA cells were enriched by FACS, while bulk CD8+ and CD4+ T cells were purified by magnetic negative isolation. Blood was drawn into EDTA tubes, processed within 24 hours, and PBMCs were isolated by density gradient centrifugation. PBMCs destined for TCR sequencing were cryopreserved in liquid nitrogen and later thawed in a 37 °C water bath. The sorted or isolated CD4+, CD8+ and CD8+ TEMRA cells reached a purity of at least 90%. This specimen belongs to a study of CD8 T cells in Susac syndrome (dated by TCRdb to the late 2010s). A note on the overall study: Repertoire sequencing was used to test whether CD8+ T cell activation and differentiation in Susac syndrome was antigen driven. CD8+ T cell repertoire clonality was compared between around eleven healthy donors, some 14 Susac syndrome patients and around 15 multiple sclerosis patients.

On the study overall, not on this receptor specifically: The number of individuals in the TCR sequencing and HLA analysis was acknowledged as relatively small.

The specimen sequenced was CD8+ T cells from PBMCs. The V and J segments used are TRBV29-1 and TRBJ2-7, with the D segment possibly TRBD1 or TRBD2, each aligning over 5 bases. This TCR came from a human donor in good health. The DNA sequence is given as TGCAGACCCCTCCGTTGGCAGGGACACGAGCAGTACTTC. This encodes CRPLRWQGHEQYF.